The subject of this entry is one T cell receptor (beta chain). There are a few counts of this clone. Its antigen target is currently unknown. No base quality information exists; no much larger clone differs at one position. TCRbeta CDR3 regions were amplified from genomic DNA using the immunoSEQ Assay, a bias-controlled multiplex PCR. In the paper's pipeline: Nucleated cell counts per sample were estimated from amplification of reference gene primers within the assay. Sequence reads were collapsed and filtered to measure the absolute abundance of every unique TCRbeta CDR3 rearrangement. For each sample, productive Simpson clonality was calculated as the square root of Simpson's diversity index over productive rearrangements. TCRdb's version of the immuneACCESS table is confined to in-frame rearrangements and falls short of the full clone set. An unresolved V gene accounts for under half of the shortfall where checked; the remainder is of unknown origin. Clone size and the V and J calls come from that table; the DNA yielded D and trimming. A total of some 300,000 clones appear in this sample, 87% of them only once. Together, the top ten hold 2% to 3% of the sample.

This specimen belongs to a study of blood T cell repertoires in COVID-19 (dated by TCRdb to about 2020). A note on the overall study: The collaborator samples originated in the United States, Italy and Spain and spanned the acute and convalescent phases of COVID-19. Where HLA class I and class II types were available, the types were taken from metadata supplied by the sample provider, not from assay-based typing. The repertoires were released in a freely available public database meant as a resource for research on the immune response to SARS-CoV-2. Nearly every sample came with metadata listing a de-identified subject ID, COVID-19 status, age in years and sex. The samples were drawn from two sources: the first 160 participants of the ongoing ImmuneRACE study, and 950 to 1,500 subjects contributed by 6 global collaborators. The material from the prospective study consisted of cDNA or gDNA derived from T cells, B-cell-depleted T cells, or PBMCs. The dataset comprised deeply sampled blood TCRbeta repertoires from subjects exposed to, actively infected with, or recovered from COVID-19. Broad study findings and their caveats: Clinical and demographic metadata were provided uncurated, with the amount varying by source and participant.

The collaborating institutions used their own protocols to collect whole blood in K2EDTA tubes. For TCRbeta analysis, collaborator samples were shipped as frozen whole blood, as isolated PBMCs, or as DNA extracted from either sample type. V was cut back by 1 base and J by 4 bases, leaving a gap of 11 bases between them. Taken from the germline V gene, the CDR1 and CDR2 loops are SGHTA and FQGNSA. Taken from cysteine to phenylalanine, the CDR3 has 15 residues. Only the CDR3 DNA is retained, 45 bases long and in frame from the first base. This sequence was found in a man between 18 and 35 years old with active or convalescent COVID-19. The material sequenced was peripheral blood. Recombination linked TRBV7-2 to TRBJ1-5; the D gene assignment is ambiguous. The DNA sequence is TGTGCCAGCAGCTTAGTAGGCGGATGGAATCAGCCCCAGCATTTT. It codes for CASSLVGGWNQPQHF.